A single sample is the source of the 18 T cell receptor beta chains below, sequenced in a study of blood T cell repertoires in COVID-19. The table came from immunoSEQ multiplex PCR; TCRdb's copy has only in-frame clones and leaves some out. Seen here are about 150,000 clones, around 75% observed once, and the top ten hold roughly 5.1%. What was sequenced was peripheral blood. The receptors come from a woman in her 70s with COVID-19, enrolled during active disease.

This chain uses TRBV19 with TRBJ2-7, with D unclear. The germline CDR1 and CDR2 sequences are LNHDA and SQIVND (reference sequence). The CDR3 totals 14 residues. With 5 bases removed from V and 2 bases from J, the gap between germline ends came to 13 bases. The CDR3 nucleotides read TGTGCCAGTAGTCCCTCCAGGATTACCTACGAGCAGTACTTC. Its protein is CASSPSRITYEQYF.

The rearrangement links TRBV7-6 to TRBJ1-5; D gene ambiguous. The CDR3 spans 14 residues. Trimming stripped 5 bases from V and 4 bases from J, with 12 bases between. From germline, CDR1 is SGHVS and CDR2 FNYEAQ. CDR3 in amino acids: CASSVGPGNQPQHF. The CDR3 DNA reads as TGTGCCAGCAGCGTTGGCCCGGGTAATCAGCCCCAGCATTTT. The full variable domain, with the rest looked up from reference TRBV7-6 and TRBJ1-5, is GAGVSQSPRYKVTKRGQDVALRCDPISGHVSLYWYRQALGQGPEFLTYFNYEAQQDKSGLPNDRFSAERPEGSISTLTIQRTEQRDSAMYRCASSVGPGNQPQHFGDGTRLSIL.

This clone was found a few times. The chain combines TRBV9 with TRBJ2-5, with 12 bases aligning to TRBD1. The V and J ends lost 3 bases and 4 bases, in that order; junction bases with no gene match: 1. The CDR3 contains 14 residues. The V gene's germline CDR1 is SGDLS and CDR2 YYNGEE. CDR3 in amino acids: CASSAGQGAETQYF. CDR3 in DNA: TGTGCCAGCAGCGCGGGACAGGGGGCAGAGACCCAGTACTTC.

This clone was counted only a few times. CDR3 nucleotides: TGTGCCACCAGTACGCAACTCTCAGGGGTCCACGAGCAGTACTTC. Translating gives CATSTQLSGVHEQYF. The gene calls are TRBV24-1 and TRBJ2-7; a possible D gene is TRBD1 (6 bases). The CDR3 is made up of 15 amino acids. Trimming pared 6 bases from V and 5 bases from J, leaving 19 bases between. The germline V gene has CDR1 KGHDR and CDR2 SFDVKD.

The chain has TRBV7-2 and TRBJ2-5; 9 nucleotides match TRBD1. Germline trimming cut 5 bases from V and 7 bases from J; bases unmatched to any gene: 8. CDR1 is SGHTA and CDR2 is FQGNSA in the germline V gene. The CDR3 spans 14 residues. CDR3 bases: TGTGCCAGCAGCGAACGACAGGGGGGAGTGACCCAGTACTTC. It is translated as CASSERQGGVTQYF. The variable domain in full, with the rest retrieved from reference TRBV7-2 and TRBJ2-5, is GAGVSQSPSNKVTEKGKDVELRCDPISGHTALYWYRQSLGQGLEFLIYFQGNSAPDKSGLPSDRFSAERTGGSVSTLTIQRTQQEDSAVYLCASSERQGGVTQYFGPGTRLLVL.

The J gene is TRBJ1-5, the V gene TRBV23-1; D is possibly TRBD1 (6 bases). TRBV23-1 is an open reading frame, and its role is uncertain. The CDR3 runs 14 residues. The V gene lost 6 bases and the J gene lost 7 bases, with 16 bases spanning the gap. CDR3 sequence (DNA): TGCGCCAGCAGGGGGACACCCAAGGGGCAGCCCCAGCATTTT. Translation: CASRGTPKGQPQHF.

This chain uses TRBV6-4 with TRBJ2-3; TRBD1 matches at 7 bases. The CDR3 totals 16 residues. Germline V gives CDR1 MRHNA, CDR2 SNTAGT. The V segment lost 2 bases and the J segment 4 bases; nucleotides outside the gene matches: 9. CDR3 coding DNA: TGTGCCAGCAGTGACACAGGGGTCGGCTGGGCAGATACGCAGTATTTT. It encodes CASSDTGVGWADTQYF.

The chain has TRBV27 and TRBJ1-5; a possible D gene is TRBD1 (6 bases). There are 17 residues in the CDR3. The germline gives CDR1 MNHEY, CDR2 SMNVEV (reference sequence). The V and J ends lost 8 bases and 4 bases respectively, with 24 bases between them. This CDR3 reads CASGRGSGAGSNQPQHF. The CDR3 coding sequence is TGTGCCAGCGGGAGGGGGTCGGGAGCTGGTTCGAATCAGCCCCAGCATTTT.

This chain uses TRBV4-3 with TRBJ1-2, with D unclear. In germline, CDR1 is LGHNA, CDR2 YSLEER. Trimming shortened V by 0 bases and J by 4 bases, and 12 bases separated the two germline ends. The CDR3 totals 15 residues. CDR3 loop: CASSQDSTKLYGYTF. CDR3 DNA sequence: TGCGCCAGCAGCCAAGATAGTACGAAACTCTATGGCTACACCTTC.

Only a few counts were recorded for this clone. This chain connects TRBV3-1 (or the pseudogene TRBV3-2) to TRBJ1-2; TRBD1 is a possible D gene (5 bases). The CDR3 is made up of 14 amino acids. Looked up from germline, CDR1 is LGHDT and CDR2 is YNNKEL (reference sequence). Trimming took off 4 bases at V and 8 bases at J, with 17 bases between the two ends. The CDR3 sequence: CASSPGGGARGYTF. The DNA of the CDR3 is TGTGCCAGCAGCCCGGGGGGAGGGGCAAGAGGCTACACCTTC.

The CDR3 region is CASSATPRSGQPQHF. CDR3 DNA sequence: TGTGCCAGCAGCGCGACGCCTCGGTCAGGTCAGCCCCAGCATTTT. The chain links TRBV2 to TRBJ1-5, with unresolved D. Per germline, CDR1 SNHLY and CDR2 FYNNEI. The ends were cut back, 6 bases at V and 6 bases at J, with 18 bases in the middle. The CDR3 spans 15 residues.

The chain carries TRBV5-1 and TRBJ2-1, with 7 positions matching TRBD2. In germline, CDR1 is SGHRS, CDR2 YFSETQ. This CDR3 comprises 16 residues. V lost 4 bases, J lost 8 bases, and 15 bases stayed unmatched. CDR3 nucleotides: TGCGCCAGCAGCCCCGAGGGCGCGGGGGTCGGCGATGAGCAGTTCTTC. Its protein product is CASSPEGAGVGDEQFF. The whole variable domain, remainder taken from reference TRBV5-1 and TRBJ2-1, is KAGVTQTPRYLIKTRGQQVTLSCSPISGHRSVSWYQQTPGQGLQFLFEYFSETQRNKGNFPGRFSGRQFSNSRSEMNVSTLELGDSALYLCASSPEGAGVGDEQFFGPGTRLTVL.

The rearrangement uses TRBV12-5 and TRBJ2-7; D remains ambiguous. The CDR3 extends over 12 amino acids. Germline values: CDR1 LGHNT, CDR2 FRNRAP. The ends were cut back, 6 bases at V and 0 bases at J, with 6 bases in the middle. CDR3 in amino acids: CASGTSSYEQYF. The CDR3 DNA reads as TGTGCTAGTGGAACCAGCTCCTACGAGCAGTACTTC.

This clone was counted once. The genes are TRBV28 and TRBJ1-1, with TRBD1 matching 7 bases. CDR3 size: 15 residues. CDR1 and CDR2 from the germline V gene are MDHEN and SYDVKM. The ends lost 5 bases at V and 1 base at J; junction bases unmatched: 7. This CDR3 reads CASSPSGQKNTEAFF. DNA for the CDR3: TGTGCCAGCAGTCCATCGGGACAGAAGAACACTGAAGCTTTCTTT. Looking up the rest from reference TRBV28 and TRBJ1-1 gives the full variable domain: DVKVTQSSRYLVKRTGEKVFLECVQDMDHENMFWYRQDPGLGLRLIYFSYDVKMKEKGDIPEGYSVSREKKERFSLILESASTNQTSMYLCASSPSGQKNTEAFFGQGTRLTVV.

In its sample, this clone was seen once. The chain is built from TRBV7-2 and TRBJ1-6; TRBD1 is a possible D gene (5 bases). This CDR3 is built from 16 residues. The V end lost 5 bases, the J end lost 9 bases, and 20 bases lay between the germline ends. In germline, CDR1 is SGHTA, CDR2 FQGNSA. CDR3: CASSGQGAGSGSPLHF. The DNA of the CDR3 is TGTGCCAGCAGCGGACAAGGGGCAGGATCTGGTTCACCCCTCCACTTT.

V gene TRBV7-2 combines with J gene TRBJ2-5; 7 bases line up with TRBD2. CDR3 length: 15 amino acids. CDR1 is SGHTA, CDR2 FQGNSA, per germline. The V segment lost 5 bases and the J segment 7 bases; nucleotides outside the gene matches: 13. This chain's CDR3 is CASSPSGTTGGTQYF. DNA of the CDR3: TGTGCCAGCAGCCCGTCCGGGACGACGGGGGGGACCCAGTACTTC.

CDR3 DNA: TGTGCCAGCAGCCATGAATCCGTCAGGAGGGTAAAAACTGAAGCTTTCTTT. This codes for CASSHESVRRVKTEAFF. The genes are TRBV3-1 (or the pseudogene TRBV3-2) and TRBJ1-1; D is undetermined. Germline V gene lookup returns CDR1 LGHDT and CDR2 YNNKEL (reference sequence). The CDR3 is 17 amino acids. V was clipped by 3 bases and J by 5 bases, with 22 bases between them.

V gene TRBV5-4 combines with J gene TRBJ1-2; tentative D call: TRBD1 (5 bases). V lost 2 bases and J 2 bases, leaving 7 bases between the germline ends. This CDR3 region has 13 residues. Germline values: CDR1 SGHNT, CDR2 YYREEE (reference sequence). This CDR3 reads CASSFGGNYGYTF. In DNA, the CDR3 is TGTGCCAGCAGCTTTGGGGGGAACTATGGCTACACCTTC.